Below are 32 T cell receptor beta chains sequenced from a single sample in a study of response to subunit inactivated influenza vaccine (dated by TCRdb to between 2017 and 2018). Library preparation employed RT-PCR. The sequencing machine was an Illumina HiSeq 2500. TCRdb cleaned the public reads at Q25 with fastp, built clones with MiXCR and kept in-frame beta chains. Rows with one shared CDR3 protein collapse into an entry with the most common genes and DNA. The sample table shows approximately 300,000 distinct CDR3 sequences, and 22% are seen once. Approximately 10% of the sample comes from the top ten. Sequencing used PBMCs from blood, obtained less than 22 months after vaccination. Source of these receptors: a man between 50 and 69 years old who received an inactivated influenza vaccine. Donor details come from another sample of the same person, matched by shared clones.

The table lists this clonotype with a few counts. The genes are TRBV12-3 or TRBV12-4 and TRBJ2-1; D remains unclear. The V and J ends lost 2 bases and 10 bases respectively, with 6 bases between them. The CDR3 loop spans 11 amino acids. The CDR3 DNA sequence: TGTGCCAGCAGTTTAAAGGACGAGCAGTTCTTC. Amino acid sequence: CASSLKDEQFF.

This clonotype was detected a few times. This chain joins TRBV6-5 and TRBJ1-2; D is unclear. The length of the CDR3 is 15 residues. Germline values: CDR1 MNHEY, CDR2 SVGAGI. V dropped 2 bases and J dropped 7 bases, with 17 bases sitting between them. DNA of the CDR3: TGTGCCAGCAGTTACAGTCTGGGTATCTCGGGTGGCTACACCTTC. It translates to CASSYSLGISGGYTF.

This chain joins TRBV20-1 and TRBJ2-1; 9 bases line up with TRBD2. The CDR3 consists of 16 residues. From germline, CDR1 is DFQATT and CDR2 SNEGSKA (reference sequence). J gave up 6 bases and V 3 bases, and 12 bases lay outside the gene matches. CDR3 amino acids: CSASHQGGTSFNEQFF. Here the CDR3 DNA reads TGCAGTGCTAGTCACCAAGGCGGGACTAGCTTCAATGAGCAGTTCTTC.

This clonotype came up a few times. This chain links TRBV4-2 with TRBJ2-1; TRBD2 agrees at 12 bases. The CDR3 loop spans 18 amino acids. The J segment lost 4 bases and the V segment lost 0 bases, leaving 7 bases of the junction unmatched. Germline V gene data show CDR1 as LGHNA and CDR2 as YNFKEQ. CDR3 sequence reads: CASSQEASGRARYNEQFF. The CDR3 DNA reads as TGTGCCAGCAGCCAAGAGGCTAGCGGGAGGGCTAGGTACAATGAGCAGTTCTTC.

This clonotype was observed a few times. The chain employs TRBV27 and TRBJ1-1; 7 bases are shared with TRBD1. Looked up from germline, CDR1 is MNHEY and CDR2 is SMNVEV (reference sequence). Germline trimming cut 5 bases from V and 4 bases from J; bases unmatched to any gene: 7. The CDR3 length is 14 residues. The CDR3 nucleotides read TGTGCCAGCAGTCTGGACAGGTTTATCACTGAAGCTTTCTTT. Its translation: CASSLDRFITEAFF.

The chain carries TRBV9 and TRBJ1-4; tentatively, D is TRBD1 (6 bases). CDR3 size: 15 residues. Between the trimmed V and J ends, which lost 4 bases and 4 bases, there was a span of 14 bases. Germline CDR1 SGDLS, CDR2 YYNGEE. Here the CDR3 DNA reads TGTGCCAGCAGCCCCCTGGGACAAGATAATGAAAAACTGTTTTTT. This encodes CASSPLGQDNEKLFF.

This clonotype was detected a few times. This chain links TRBV6-5 with TRBJ1-3; D is possibly TRBD1 (5 bases). Trimming stripped 5 bases from V and 0 bases from J, with 14 bases between. The CDR3 extends over 16 amino acids. Per the germline V gene, CDR1 is MNHEY and CDR2 is SVGAGI. The CDR3 reads CASSLRDGSSGNTIYF. The CDR3 DNA follows: TGTGCCAGCAGTCTACGGGACGGGAGCTCTGGAAACACCATATATTTT.

This clonotype was seen more than once but under ten times. The chain has TRBV4-1 and TRBJ2-3; D is perhaps TRBD2 (5 bases). Trimming removed 0 bases from V and 11 bases from J, with 9 bases in between. CDR1 is MGHRA and CDR2 is YSYEKL in the germline V gene. CDR3 size: 12 residues. The CDR3 spells CASSQDWERQYF. The CDR3 coding sequence is TGCGCCAGCAGCCAAGATTGGGAGCGGCAGTATTTT.

The chain joins TRBV11-2 to TRBJ2-3; 11 bases map to TRBD2. V gave up 3 bases and J gave up 0 bases; unmatched junction bases: 5. CDR3 length: 17 amino acids. Germline-derived CDR1 and CDR2 are SGHAT and FQNNGV. DNA for the CDR3: TGTGCCAGCAGCTTTTCTAGCGGGGGGCGAAGCACAGATACGCAGTATTTT. Protein: CASSFSSGGRSTDTQYF.

V and J are TRBV29-1 and TRBJ2-1, with D hard to call. The CDR3 loop spans 14 amino acids. Germline assignment: CDR1 SQVTM and CDR2 ANQGSEA. Trimming stripped 2 bases from V and 3 bases from J, with 11 bases between. The CDR3 DNA follows: TGCAGCGTTGAACCCGTTAGGGTCTACAATGAGCAGTTCTTC. Amino acid sequence: CSVEPVRVYNEQFF.

The chain uses TRBV12-3 or TRBV12-4 and TRBJ2-7; D gene ambiguous. The V end was cut by 5 bases, the J end by 2 bases, with 10 bases between. The CDR3 has 13 amino acids. The CDR3 loop reads CASSKKIAYEQYF. CDR3 DNA sequence: TGTGCCAGCAGTAAGAAAATAGCCTACGAGCAGTACTTC.

CDR3 in amino acids: CASSLTPNYGYTF. The CDR3 DNA reads TGTGCCAGCAGTCTCACCCCTAACTATGGCTACACCTTC. The chain recombines TRBV12-3 or TRBV12-4 with TRBJ1-2; the D is unclear. The V and J ends lost 5 bases and 0 bases respectively, with 7 bases between them. The CDR3 totals 13 residues.

The V gene is TRBV3-1, the J gene TRBJ2-6; D gene uncertain. CDR1 LGHDT and CDR2 YNNKEL come from the germline V gene (reference sequence). This CDR3 is built from 15 residues. Trimming stripped 4 bases from V and 0 bases from J, with 7 bases between. CDR3 sequence: CASSPTSSGANVLTF. Here the CDR3 DNA reads TGTGCCAGCAGCCCAACGTCCTCTGGGGCCAACGTCCTGACTTTC. The entire variable domain, with the rest obtained from reference TRBV3-1 and TRBJ2-6, is as follows: DTAVSQTPKYLVTQMGNDKSIKCEQNLGHDTMYWYKQDSKKFLKIMFSYNNKELIINETVPNRFSPKSPDKAHLNLHINSLELGDSAVYFCASSPTSSGANVLTFGAGSRLTVL.

This chain connects TRBV4-3 to TRBJ2-7, with D possibly being TRBD1 (6 bases). Trimming shortened V by 6 bases and J by 3 bases, and 12 bases separated the two germline ends. This CDR3 is 13 amino acids long. Germline V gene lookup returns CDR1 LGHNA and CDR2 YSLEER. CDR3 protein: CASSTDSGYEQYF. As DNA, the CDR3 is TGCGCCAGCAGTACGGACAGTGGCTACGAGCAGTACTTC.

The sample holds a few counts of this clonotype. This chain uses TRBV5-1 with TRBJ1-4, with TRBD1 identical over 9 bases. Looked up from germline, CDR1 is SGHRS and CDR2 is YFSETQ. V was clipped by 0 bases and J by 7 bases; unmatched bases: 4. This CDR3 spans 15 amino acids. CDR3: CASSLAGQGFEKLFF. The CDR3 DNA reads as TGCGCCAGCAGCTTGGCGGGACAGGGCTTTGAAAAACTGTTTTTT.

This sequence joins TRBV20-1 and TRBJ2-5; no clear D. The CDR3 is made up of 14 amino acids. Trimming cost V 1 base and J 7 bases, with 16 bases left between them. Germline CDR1 and CDR2: DFQATT and SNEGSKA (reference sequence). CDR3 coding DNA: TGCAGTGCTAGAGTCCGTGGGGTTAGAAGGACCCAGTACTTC. Translation gives CSARVRGVRRTQYF.

This clonotype was found many times. J is TRBJ1-5 and V is TRBV7-6; D uncertain. Trimming took off 1 base at V and 1 base at J, with 17 bases between the two ends. This CDR3 comprises 18 residues. Per germline, CDR1 SGHVS and CDR2 FNYEAQ. The CDR3 loop reads CASSLGPPGILSNQPQHF. The CDR3 nucleotides are TGTGCCAGCAGCTTAGGGCCCCCGGGGATATTGAGCAATCAGCCCCAGCATTTT.

This clonotype appeared a few times. The chain recombines TRBV10-2 with TRBJ1-4; D call uncertain. The germline gives CDR1 WSHSY, CDR2 SAAADI. The CDR3 length is 15 residues. The germline V and J ends were trimmed by 3 bases and 4 bases, with 12 bases remaining between them. The CDR3 DNA reads TGCGCCAGCAGTGACCTCGGGCGGGTTAATGAAAAACTGTTTTTT. Protein: CASSDLGRVNEKLFF.

The chain has TRBV13 and TRBJ2-7; 13 nucleotides align to TRBD2. Per the germline V gene, CDR1 is PRHDT and CDR2 is FYEKMQ (reference sequence). V was clipped by 5 bases and J by 6 bases; unmatched bases: 4. The CDR3 totals 14 residues. CDR3 DNA sequence: TGTGCCAGCAGCCGTTGGACTAGCGGGGGCGAGCAGTACTTC. As protein: CASSRWTSGGEQYF.

The sample holds many counts of this clonotype. The gene calls are TRBV7-8 and TRBJ1-6, with D perhaps TRBD1 (5 bases). The germline V gene has CDR1 SGHVS and CDR2 FQNEAQ. CDR3 length: 15 amino acids. The V end lost 5 bases, the J end lost 7 bases, and 15 bases lay between the germline ends. The CDR3 DNA is TGTGCCAGCAGCATTTCCGGGACGGGGAATTCACCCCTCCACTTT. Translating it yields CASSISGTGNSPLHF.

J is TRBJ2-5 and V is TRBV20-1, with no clear D. This CDR3 region has 14 residues. Trimming left V 3 bases short and J 0 bases short, with 11 bases between. In germline, CDR1 is DFQATT, CDR2 SNEGSKA (reference sequence). The CDR3 DNA is TGCAGTGCTAGTCCGCCCTTGTACCAAGAGACCCAGTACTTC. This gives the protein CSASPPLYQETQYF.

The chain combines TRBV9 with TRBJ2-5, with D possibly TRBD1 on 6 matching bases. Germline CDR1 SGDLS, CDR2 YYNGEE. This CDR3 comprises 14 residues. Trimming left V 4 bases short and J 1 base short, with 11 bases between. DNA for the CDR3: TGTGCCAGCAGCCCCCGACAGGCCCAAGAGACCCAGTACTTC. Residues: CASSPRQAQETQYF.

The chain combines TRBV21-1 with TRBJ1-2. TRBV21-1 is recorded as a pseudogene. The CDR3 sequence is 13 residues long. The CDR3 loop is CASSKVACYGYTF. CDR3 DNA sequence: TGTGCCAGCAGCAAAGTTGCCTGCTATGGCTACACCTTC.

This clonotype turned up a few times. The chain employs TRBV29-1 and TRBJ1-3; possible D gene TRBD1, 5 bases. The CDR3 totals 14 residues. Germline V CDR1 and CDR2: SQVTM, ANQGSEA. The germline V and J ends were trimmed by 7 bases and 0 bases, with 13 bases remaining between them. The CDR3 protein is CSARDGISGNTIYF. CDR3 coding DNA: TGCAGCGCCCGGGACGGCATCTCTGGAAACACCATATATTTT.

The chain has TRBV5-5 and TRBJ2-2; the D gene is possibly TRBD1 (6 bases). Germline V gene lookup returns CDR1 SGHKS and CDR2 YYEKEE (reference sequence). Trimming cost V 0 bases and J 6 bases, with 15 bases left between them. The CDR3 has 16 residues. The CDR3 spells CASSLAQGKRSGELFF. CDR3 bases: TGTGCCAGCAGCTTGGCACAGGGTAAGAGGTCCGGGGAGCTGTTTTTT.

This clonotype appeared a few times. This chain uses TRBV6-6 with TRBJ1-1, with D maybe TRBD1 (5 bases). The germline gives CDR1 MNHNY, CDR2 SVGAGI (reference sequence). The CDR3 contains 15 residues. V gave up 4 bases and J gave up 1 base, with 13 bases separating them. CDR3 nucleotide sequence: TGTGCCAGCAGTTCCTTGGGGGGGGGGAACACTGAAGCTTTCTTT. It yields the protein CASSSLGGGNTEAFF.

This chain connects TRBV4-1 to TRBJ1-1; no reliable D call. This CDR3 region has 15 residues. Germline loops: CDR1 MGHRA, CDR2 YSYEKL. V lost 3 bases, J lost 1 base, and 12 bases lay in between. The CDR3: CASSQGPSSNTEAFF. The DNA for the CDR3 is TGCGCCAGCAGCCAGGGTCCATCGTCGAACACTGAAGCTTTCTTT.

This chain uses TRBV28 with TRBJ2-1, with TRBD1 matching 7 bases. Trimming at V came to 6 bases and at J to 4 bases, leaving 9 bases not matched to a gene. Germline-derived CDR1 and CDR2 are MDHEN and SYDVKM. The CDR3 is 15 amino acids. DNA of the CDR3: TGTGCCAGCAGAAGAGGGGGCGGAAGATACAATGAGCAGTTCTTC. Encoded protein: CASRRGGGRYNEQFF. Full variable domain (missing parts from reference TRBV28 and TRBJ2-1): DVKVTQSSRYLVKRTGEKVFLECVQDMDHENMFWYRQDPGLGLRLIYFSYDVKMKEKGDIPEGYSVSREKKERFSLILESASTNQTSMYLCASRRGGGRYNEQFFGPGTRLTVL.

The J gene is TRBJ2-3, the V gene TRBV11-3; D is unresolved. V was pared by 5 bases and J by 5 bases, with 8 bases between. Germline loops: CDR1 SGHNT, CDR2 YENEEA. The CDR3 has 12 residues. The CDR3 sequence: CASSQNRDTQYF. In DNA, the CDR3 is TGTGCCAGCAGCCAAAACAGAGATACGCAGTATTTT.

This rearrangement joins TRBV3-1 to TRBJ1-6; a possible D gene is TRBD1 (5 bases). The germline CDR1 and CDR2 sequences are LGHDT and YNNKEL (reference sequence). The CDR3 is 15 residues long. Trimming took 3 bases from V and 8 from J, leaving 14 bases between them. The CDR3 DNA is TGTGCCAGCAGCCACCCGGCAGGGTTAGATTCACCCCTCCACTTT. This sequence encodes CASSHPAGLDSPLHF.

This clonotype occurred a few times. V usage is TRBV20-1 and J usage is TRBJ2-1, with TRBD1 as a possible D gene (6 bases). V was pared by 3 bases and J by 8 bases, with 26 bases between. The germline CDR1 and CDR2 sequences are DFQATT and SNEGSKA (reference sequence). The CDR3 is made up of 17 amino acids. Written as DNA, the CDR3 is TGCAGTGCTAGGGTTACTCCGGGACAAGGAGCTGGGGATGAGCAGTTCTTC. Translation gives CSARVTPGQGAGDEQFF.

This clonotype was picked up a small number of times. V usage is TRBV2 and J usage is TRBJ1-5; 7 bases fit TRBD1. V was clipped by 5 bases and J by 7 bases; unmatched bases: 5. Germline V CDR1 and CDR2: SNHLY, FYNNEI. This CDR3 contains 13 residues. The CDR3 nucleotides are TGTGCCAGCAGTTCGGACAGGCAGCAGCCCCAGCATTTT. Protein product: CASSSDRQQPQHF.